These 10 T cell receptor beta chains were all obtained from the same sample, sequenced in a study of T cells in Graves' hyperthyroidism and ophthalmopathy. Amplification targeted TCR beta CDR3 regions from RNA transcripts. The HTBI set primed first-round TCR CDR3 RT-PCR. Each CDR3 protein is one row after TCRdb ran MiXCR on the multiplex PCR reads. The sample consists of a few hundred thousand distinct CDR3 sequences, approximately 25% of them appearing once. Sequenced material: blood. Receptor source: a man aged 50 or older with Graves' hyperthyroidism.

CDR3 amino acids: CATSLGVLNTEAFF. CDR3 DNA: TGTGCCACCAGTCTTGGTGTTTTGAACACTGAAGCTTTCTTT. This chain connects TRBV15 to TRBJ1-1; D is ambiguous. This CDR3 comprises 14 residues. The germline V gene has CDR1 LNHNV and CDR2 YYDKDF (reference sequence). V was cut by 6 bases and J by 0 bases, with 11 bases left in between.

At least ten counts were recorded for this clonotype. The V call is TRBV12-3 or TRBV12-4, the J call TRBJ1-6, with a possible D match to TRBD1 (5 bases). The ends were cut back, 6 bases at V and 8 bases at J, with 11 bases in the middle. The CDR3 spans 13 residues. The DNA for the CDR3 is TGTGCCAGCAGATCGCAGGGCGATTCACCCCTCCACTTT. Translating gives CASRSQGDSPLHF.

V gene TRBV7-3 combines with J gene TRBJ2-2; 8 bases map to TRBD2. The CDR3 has 15 amino acids. The trim removed 4 bases at V and 10 bases at J, leaving 11 bases unmatched. Germline-derived CDR1 and CDR2 are SGHTA and FQGTGA. CDR3 loop: CASSYGRAGLAELFF. The CDR3 coding sequence is TGTGCCAGCAGCTACGGGAGGGCCGGTCTGGCGGAGCTGTTTTTT.

Turning to this clonotype: A junction end diverges from the germline sequence, so it may reflect a read error. This rearrangement joins TRBV2 to TRBJ2-3; TRBD2 aligns across 8 bases. The CDR3 loop spans 14 amino acids. Germline assignment: CDR1 SNHLY and CDR2 FYNNEI. For the CDR3, the DNA is TGTGCCGGCAGCCGCGGGAGGACCACAGATACGCAGTATTTT. It specifies CAGSRGRTTDTQYF.

This clonotype has only a few counts. The chain carries TRBV7-2 and TRBJ2-1, with D perhaps matching TRBD1 (6 bases). CDR1 is SGHTA and CDR2 is FQGNSA in the germline V gene. This CDR3 comprises 14 residues. The V gene lost 8 bases and the J gene lost 0 bases, with 11 bases spanning the gap. The CDR3 region is CASVRGGSYNEQFF. The CDR3 DNA is TGTGCCAGCGTCAGAGGGGGCTCCTACAATGAGCAGTTCTTC.

The chain uses TRBV18 and TRBJ2-6; D is perhaps TRBD1 (6 bases). Looked up from germline, CDR1 is KGHSH and CDR2 is LQKENI. The CDR3 spans 16 residues. V was cut by 5 bases and J by 0 bases, with 11 bases left in between. For the CDR3, the DNA is TGTGCCAGCTCATCAACAGGGATCTCTGGGGCCAACGTCCTGACTTTC. Protein product: CASSSTGISGANVLTF.

The chain carries TRBV6-4 and TRBJ2-5; 7 bases match TRBD1. V shed 8 bases, J shed 12 bases, and the junction held 15 bases outside the gene matches. Germline assignment: CDR1 MRHNA and CDR2 SNTAGT. CDR3 length: 13 amino acids. CDR3 DNA: TGTGCCAGCGGCCCGGGACAGCCACCTCCGAAGTACTTC. It encodes CASGPGQPPPKYF.

Ten or more counts support this clonotype. V is TRBV2 and J is TRBJ2-1; 7 bases align to TRBD2. This CDR3 comprises 15 residues. The ends lost 3 bases at V and 4 bases at J; junction bases unmatched: 6. Germline values: CDR1 SNHLY, CDR2 FYNNEI. The chain's CDR3 is CASSEGLPAYNEQFF. The CDR3 bases are TGTGCCAGCAGTGAGGGACTACCGGCTTACAATGAGCAGTTCTTC.

The chain carries TRBV19 and TRBJ1-6, with 7 bases that match TRBD1. V lost 3 bases and J lost 7; bases outside the gene matches: 9. CDR1 LNHDA and CDR2 SQIVND come from the germline V gene (reference sequence). The CDR3 totals 16 residues. CDR3 sequence: CASSIPPGQLNSPLHF. In nucleotides, the CDR3 is TGTGCCAGTAGTATCCCGCCGGGACAGTTAAATTCACCCCTCCACTTT.

The J gene is TRBJ2-7, the V gene TRBV24-1; D is unresolved. Germline V CDR1 and CDR2: KGHDR, SFDVKD. CDR3 length equals 15 residues. The V end lost 3 bases, the J end lost 3 bases, and 14 bases lay between the germline ends. The CDR3 loop reads CATSDLKDGNYEQYF. The CDR3 nucleotides are TGTGCCACCAGTGATCTGAAGGACGGAAACTACGAGCAGTACTTC.